Listed below are T cell receptor beta chains from one sample, sequenced in a study of identical twins. TCRdb fed the 5' RACE reads into MiXCR, producing one record per CDR3 protein. The repertoire holds some 730,000 distinct CDR3 sequences, with 15% to 20% as singletons. The same specimen was also included in a second study, on T cells expressing NK-cell markers.

Sequenced material: PBMCs. These receptors all come from a woman between 18 and 30 years old in good health. CDR3s include the opening cysteine and the closing phenylalanine or tryptophan. The D gene is left open where the match is weak. Where a row states a size, it is once, few, many or the class of an expanded clone; other rows omit it.

cdr3_aa cdr3_nt clone_size j_call v_call d_call
CASSLAVIAGYGHEQFF TGCGCCAGCAGCTTGGCCGTAATAGCGGGGTATGGGCATGAGCAGTTCTTC many TRBJ2-1 TRBV5-1 TRBD2
CASSSPTSGKQYF TGCGCCAGCAGCAGTCCGACTAGCGGGAAGCAGTACTTC once TRBJ2-7 TRBV5-1 TRBD2
CSVEDPLAGGTSSYNEQFF TGCAGCGTTGAAGATCCCCTAGCGGGGGGAACGAGCTCCTACAATGAGCAGTTCTTC . TRBJ2-1 TRBV29-1 TRBD2
CASSLLGTSGYEQYF TGTGCCAGCAGCTTACTCGGGACGTCCGGCTACGAGCAGTACTTC many TRBJ2-7 TRBV27 .
CASSEATANEQFF TGTGCCAGCAGTGAAGCTACTGCCAATGAGCAGTTCTTC few TRBJ2-1 TRBV6-1 .
CASSLSGFTYEQYF TGCGCCAGCAGCTTGAGCGGGTTTACCTACGAGCAGTACTTC few TRBJ2-7 TRBV5-1 .
CASSVGPRGGAEAFF TGTGCCAGCAGCGTAGGCCCGAGGGGAGGGGCTGAAGCTTTCTTT few TRBJ1-1 TRBV9 .
CASRGKTWSRTDTQYF TGTGCCAGCAGGGGTAAAACATGGAGTAGGACAGATACGCAGTATTTT . TRBJ2-3 TRBV25-1 .
CASSFRWDPTDTQYF TGTGCCAGCAGTTTCAGGTGGGACCCCACAGATACGCAGTATTTT . TRBJ2-3 TRBV12-3/TRBV12-4 .
CATSRDYSGTDTQYF TGTGCCACCAGCAGGGATTATTCAGGCACAGATACGCAGTATTTT few TRBJ2-3 TRBV15 .